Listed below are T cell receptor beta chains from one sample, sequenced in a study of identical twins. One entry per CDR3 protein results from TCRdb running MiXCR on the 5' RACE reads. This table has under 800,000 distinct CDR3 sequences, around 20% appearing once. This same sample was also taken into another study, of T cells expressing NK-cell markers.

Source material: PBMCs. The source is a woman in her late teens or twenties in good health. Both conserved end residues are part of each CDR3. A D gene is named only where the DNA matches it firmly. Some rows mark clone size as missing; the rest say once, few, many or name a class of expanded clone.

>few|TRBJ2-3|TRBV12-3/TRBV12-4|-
CASGGEMAQYF
TGTGCCAGCGGGGGCGAGATGGCGCAGTATTTT
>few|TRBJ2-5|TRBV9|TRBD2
CASSSEGSGRFETQYF
TGTGCCAGCAGCTCAGAGGGTAGCGGGAGGTTCGAGACCCAGTACTTC
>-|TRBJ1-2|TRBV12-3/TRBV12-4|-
CASSRDKDRIF
TGTGCCAGCAGCCGGGACAAGGATCGAATCTTC
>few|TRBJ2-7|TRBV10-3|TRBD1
CAISGTGVLYEQYF
TGTGCCATCAGCGGGACAGGGGTCCTATACGAGCAGTACTTC
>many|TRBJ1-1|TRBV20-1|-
CSAIPRNTEAFF
TGCAGTGCTATCCCGAGGAACACTGAAGCTTTCTTT
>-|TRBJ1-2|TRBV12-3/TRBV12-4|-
CASRNRIYGYTF
TGTGCCAGCAGGAACAGGATCTATGGCTACACCTTC
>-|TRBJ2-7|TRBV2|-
CASSEQTGPGQYF
TGTGCCAGCAGTGAGCAGACAGGCCCCGGACAGTACTTC
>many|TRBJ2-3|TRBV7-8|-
CASSLALRRTDTQYF
TGTGCCAGCAGCTTAGCGCTAAGGCGCACAGATACGCAGTATTTT
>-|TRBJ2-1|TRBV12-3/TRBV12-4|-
CASSSEVLGGYNEQFF
TGTGCCAGCAGTTCCGAAGTCCTAGGGGGTTACAATGAGCAGTTCTTC
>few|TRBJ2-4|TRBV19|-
CASSISVELKNIQYF
TGTGCCAGTAGTATCTCGGTCGAACTAAAAAACATTCAGTACTTC
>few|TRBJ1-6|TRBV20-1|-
CSARNRGVWSLHF
TGCAGTGCTAGAAATAGGGGAGTTTGGTCCCTCCACTTT
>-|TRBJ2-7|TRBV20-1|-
CSARLAGTIFYEQYF
TGCAGTGCTAGACTGGCAGGGACAATATTCTACGAGCAGTACTTC
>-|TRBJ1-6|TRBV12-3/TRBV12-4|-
CASSFTLRGGSYNSPLHF
TGTGCCAGCAGTTTTACACTGAGAGGTGGCTCCTATAATTCACCCCTCCACTTT
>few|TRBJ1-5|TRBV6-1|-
CASREGYGNQPQHF
TGTGCCAGCAGAGAGGGGTACGGCAATCAGCCCCAGCATTTT
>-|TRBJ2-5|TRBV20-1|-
CSAPKLGGRETQYF
TGCAGTGCCCCCAAGCTGGGGGGCCGAGAGACCCAGTACTTC
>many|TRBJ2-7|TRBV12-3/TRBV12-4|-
CASSFGSDRRDF
TGTGCCAGCAGTTTTGGTTCGGACAGGAGGGACTTC
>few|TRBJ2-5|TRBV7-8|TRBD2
CASSPGLAGARETQYF
TGTGCCAGCAGCCCGGGACTAGCGGGAGCAAGGGAGACCCAGTACTTC
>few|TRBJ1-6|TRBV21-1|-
CASSKKGRPLHF
TGTGCCAGCAGCAAAAAGGGCCGGCCCCTCCACTTT
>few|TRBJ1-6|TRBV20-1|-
CSARGAGGRAGFGSPLHF
TGCAGTGCTAGGGGTGCGGGGGGCAGGGCCGGGTTTGGGTCACCCCTCCACTTT
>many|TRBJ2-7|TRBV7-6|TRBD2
CASSSGLAHYEQYF
TGTGCCAGCAGCTCCGGACTAGCTCACTACGAGCAGTACTTC
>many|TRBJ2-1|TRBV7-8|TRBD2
CASSRTSGRYYNEQFF
TGTGCCAGCAGCCGAACTAGCGGGAGGTACTACAATGAGCAGTTCTTC
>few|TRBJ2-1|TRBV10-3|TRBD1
CAIRAGTGVYNEQFF
TGTGCCATCAGAGCCGGGACAGGGGTATACAATGAGCAGTTCTTC
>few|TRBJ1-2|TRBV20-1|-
CCARDQGLQKGNYGYTF
TGCTGTGCTAGAGATCAGGGACTCCAAAAGGGCAACTATGGCTACACCTTC
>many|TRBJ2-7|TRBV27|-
CASSPQGISYEQYF
TGTGCCAGCAGCCCACAGGGAATCTCCTACGAGCAGTACTTC
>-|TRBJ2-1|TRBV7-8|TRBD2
CASSLETSGRRSGNNEQFF
TGTGCCAGCAGCTTAGAAACTAGCGGGCGTAGAAGTGGGAACAATGAGCAGTTCTTC
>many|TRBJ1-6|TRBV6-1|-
CASSEGGRANSPLHF
TGTGCCAGCAGTGAAGGGGGCAGAGCTAATTCACCCCTCCACTTT
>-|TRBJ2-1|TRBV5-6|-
CASSSQGYVYNEQFF
TGTGCCAGCAGCTCGCAGGGGTATGTCTACAATGAGCAGTTCTTC
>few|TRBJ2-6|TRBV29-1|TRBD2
CSVETLAGPKSSGANVLTF
TGCAGCGTTGAAACTCTAGCGGGGCCCAAGAGCTCTGGGGCCAACGTCCTGACTTTC
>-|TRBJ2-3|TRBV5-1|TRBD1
CASTLTGTTDTQYF
TGCGCCAGCACTCTGACAGGGACCACAGATACGCAGTATTTT
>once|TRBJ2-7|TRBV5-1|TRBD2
CASSPGMNGRAYEQYF
TGCGCCAGCAGCCCCGGGATGAACGGGAGGGCCTACGAGCAGTACTTC
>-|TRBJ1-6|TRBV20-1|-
CSARTLTPNSPLHF
TGCAGTGCTAGGACACTTACCCCCAATTCACCCCTCCACTTT
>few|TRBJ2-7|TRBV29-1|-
CSVDSGAEQYF
TGCAGCGTTGATTCTGGGGCCGAGCAGTACTTC
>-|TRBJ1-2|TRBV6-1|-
CASSPLTDDGYTF
TGTGCCAGCAGTCCCCTAACAGATGATGGCTACACCTTC
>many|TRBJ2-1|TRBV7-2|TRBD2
CASSLAGGPYNEQFF
TGTGCCAGCAGCTTAGCGGGAGGGCCGTACAATGAGCAGTTCTTC
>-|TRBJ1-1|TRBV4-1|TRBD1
CASTTRDRASPMNTEAFF
TGCGCCAGCACCACACGGGACAGAGCCTCTCCAATGAACACTGAAGCTTTCTTT
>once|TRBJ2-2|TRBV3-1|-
CASSQDLSRAGELFF
TGTGCCAGCAGCCAAGATCTGAGCCGCGCCGGGGAGCTGTTTTTT
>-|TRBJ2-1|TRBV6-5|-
CASSYTGGVYNEQFF
TGTGCCAGCAGTTACACTGGAGGGGTATACAATGAGCAGTTCTTC
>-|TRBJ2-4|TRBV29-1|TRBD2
CSVVSGRAVNIQYF
TGCAGCGTCGTTAGCGGGAGGGCCGTGAACATTCAGTACTTC
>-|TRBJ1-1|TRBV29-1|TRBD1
CSEKGQTNTEAFF
TGCAGCGAGAAGGGACAGACGAACACTGAAGCTTTCTTT
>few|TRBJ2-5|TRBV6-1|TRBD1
CASRRDRHQETQYF
TGTGCCAGCAGGCGGGACAGGCACCAAGAGACCCAGTACTTC
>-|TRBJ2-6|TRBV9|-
CASAQGANVLTF
TGTGCCAGCGCTCAGGGGGCCAACGTCCTGACTTTC
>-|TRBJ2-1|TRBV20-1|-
CSARPLTYNEQFF
TGCAGTGCTAGACCGCTGACCTACAATGAGCAGTTCTTC
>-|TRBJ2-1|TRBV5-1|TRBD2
CASSLGSASGGLQFF
TGCGCCAGCAGCTTGGGATCGGCTAGCGGGGGACTGCAGTTCTTC
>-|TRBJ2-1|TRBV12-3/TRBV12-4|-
CASRGWDEQFF
TGTGCCAGCAGGGGATGGGATGAGCAGTTCTTC
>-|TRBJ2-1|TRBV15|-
CATTWTSGNFRNEQFF
TGTGCCACCACCTGGACCTCGGGGAATTTTCGGAATGAGCAGTTCTTC
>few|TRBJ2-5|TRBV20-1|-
CSAKRTIQETQYF
TGCAGTGCTAAGCGGACTATCCAAGAGACCCAGTACTTC
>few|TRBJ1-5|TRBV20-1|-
CSARDRGYGNQPQHF
TGCAGTGCTAGAGATCGGGGGTATGGCAATCAGCCCCAGCATTTT
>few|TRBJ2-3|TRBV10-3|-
CAIAGDTGPLGDTQYF
TGTGCCATCGCGGGTGATACAGGGCCCCTCGGGGATACGCAGTATTTT
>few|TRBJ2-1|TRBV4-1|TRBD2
CASSQTTLAGGRSTEQFF
TGCGCCAGCAGCCAGACTACTTTAGCGGGAGGACGTTCAACTGAGCAGTTCTTC
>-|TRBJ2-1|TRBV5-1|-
CASQLGRNEQFF
TGCGCCAGCCAACTCGGTCGGAATGAGCAGTTCTTC
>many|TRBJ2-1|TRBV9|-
CASSPLNHEQFF
TGTGCCAGCAGCCCCCTGAACCATGAGCAGTTCTTC
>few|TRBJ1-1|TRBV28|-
CASKERNTEAFF
TGTGCCTCAAAGGAGCGGAACACTGAAGCTTTCTTT